Below are 9 T cell receptor delta chains sequenced from a single sample in a study of gamma-delta chains in newborns, infants, children. TCRdb redid clone calling on the reads using CATT. The sample lists around 11,000 delta-chain clones, 3.5% occurring once. Sequencing input: blood. The source of these receptors is a child who was a newborn, infant or young child, either healthy, febrile or measles-vaccinated (not recorded which).

This clone has only a few counts. This chain joins TRDV1 and TRDJ1; the match to TRDD3 covers 10 bases. J was trimmed by 3 bases and V by 0 bases; bases with no gene match: 16. CDR3 length equals 20 residues. Germline CDR1 is TSWWSYY and CDR2 is QGS. In DNA, the CDR3 is TGTGCTCTTGGGGAACTATTCCCGCGTACTGGGGGATTTCTATCCGATAAACTCATCTTT. Its protein product is CALGELFPRTGGFLSDKLIF.

This clone appeared a few times. The rearrangement joins TRDV1 to TRDJ1; 9 bases fit TRDD3. Germline-derived CDR1 and CDR2 are TSWWSYY and QGS. Germline trimming cut 8 bases from V and 4 bases from J; bases unmatched to any gene: 20. The CDR3 has 18 amino acids. The CDR3 protein is CALSDSYPGGLRSDKLIF. As DNA, the CDR3 is TGTGCTCTTTCCGACTCCTACCCTGGGGGATTAAGGAGCGATAAACTCATCTTT.

The V call is TRDV1, the J call TRDJ1; 9 bases align to TRDD3. Germline V gene lookup returns CDR1 TSWWSYY and CDR2 QGS. The CDR3 contains 20 residues. J gave up 0 bases and V 2 bases, and 16 bases lay outside the gene matches. CDR3 nucleotide sequence: TGTGCTCTTGGGGAATTTCCTAATACTGGGGGAGACCCGTACACCGATAAACTCATCTTT. Its protein product is CALGEFPNTGGDPYTDKLIF.

By frequency in the sample, this clone is medium-sized. A far larger clone is one nucleotide away, so this likely arose from a read error. The chain uses TRDV2 and TRDJ1; D remains unclear. In germline, CDR1 is GEAIGNYY, CDR2 EKD. The CDR3 spans 15 residues. The CDR3 spells CARDTIGRRADKLIF. CDR3 in DNA: TGTGCCCGTGACACAATCGGGAGAAGGGCCGATAAACTCATCTTT.

CDR3 amino acids: CALGGAGLKLIF. CDR3 coding DNA: TGTGCTCTTGGTGGGGCGGGGTTAAAACTCATCTTT. The rearrangement uses TRDV1 and TRDJ1, with D possibly being TRDD3 (5 bases). V was clipped by 6 bases and J by 8 bases, with 13 bases between them. Germline V gives CDR1 TSWWSYY, CDR2 QGS. The CDR3 is 12 amino acids.

This clone was detected only a few times. The sample holds other DNA sequences that translate to the same CDR3. The V and J genes are TRDV1 and TRDJ1, with D perhaps TRDD3 (5 bases). In germline, CDR1 is TSWWSYY, CDR2 QGS. Trimming pared 3 bases from V and 0 bases from J, leaving 38 bases between. The CDR3 loop spans 24 amino acids. The DNA for the CDR3 is TGTGCTCTTGGGGACCCCGTCCCAGTCAAGTCTGGGTTCCGTCCCTTGCCGTACACCGATAAACTCATCTTT. Its protein product is CALGDPVPVKSGFRPLPYTDKLIF.

This clone occurred a few times. The chain has TRDV1 and TRDJ1, with 13 bases identical to TRDD3. This CDR3 is 23 amino acids long. The germline V gene has CDR1 TSWWSYY and CDR2 QGS. V gave up 4 bases and J gave up 10 bases; unmatched junction bases: 33. In DNA, the CDR3 is TGTGCTCTTGGGGGGACTCTAACCCACCCCACTGCGACAACTGGGGGATACGCGCAAGGACTCATCTTT. It yields the protein CALGGTLTHPTATTGGYAQGLIF.

To note about this clone: This sequence is one base from a far larger clone and is likely a read error. Other DNA sequences of this sample code for an identical CDR3. The chain has TRDV2 and TRDJ1, with D possibly being TRDD3 (6 bases). Germline loops: CDR1 GEAIGNYY, CDR2 EKD. This CDR3 contains 14 residues. DNA of the CDR3: TGTGCTTGTGACCCGTTGGGGGGAACCGATAAACTCATCTTT. This gives the protein CACDPLGGTDKLIF.

In this sample, this clone turned up a few times. Other DNA sequences in the sample encode the same CDR3. The gene calls are TRDV2 and TRDJ3, with TRDD3 matching 13 bases. The germline CDR1 and CDR2 sequences are GEAIGNYY and EKD. V shed 1 base, J shed 1 base, and the junction held 9 bases outside the gene matches. There are 21 residues in the CDR3. DNA of the CDR3: TGTGCCTGTGACACTGTACTGGGGGATACGAGAGGGTCCTGGGACACCCGACAGATGTTTTTC. Its translation is CACDTVLGDTRGSWDTRQMFF.